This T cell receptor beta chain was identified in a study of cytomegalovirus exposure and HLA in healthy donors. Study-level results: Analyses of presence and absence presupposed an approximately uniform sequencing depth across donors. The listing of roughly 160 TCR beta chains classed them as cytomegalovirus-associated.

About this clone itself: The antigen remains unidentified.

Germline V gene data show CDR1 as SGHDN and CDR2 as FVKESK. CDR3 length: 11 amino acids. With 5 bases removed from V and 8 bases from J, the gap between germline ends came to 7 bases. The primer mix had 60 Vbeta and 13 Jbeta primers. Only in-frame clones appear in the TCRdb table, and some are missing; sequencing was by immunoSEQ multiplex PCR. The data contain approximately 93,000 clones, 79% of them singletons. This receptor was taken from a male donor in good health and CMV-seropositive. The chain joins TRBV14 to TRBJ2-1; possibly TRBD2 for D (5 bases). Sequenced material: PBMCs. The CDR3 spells CASSGGYEQFF. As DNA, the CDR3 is TGTGCCAGCAGCGGAGGCTATGAGCAGTTCTTC.